This T cell receptor (beta chain) is drawn from a study of glioma-infiltrating T cells after dendritic cell vaccination. The overall study: Autologous tumor lysate-pulsed dendritic cell vaccination was given between about 2003 and 2012. Findings of the study overall: Patients with more pretreatment TILs had longer time to progression and survival.

Selection required adequate fresh-frozen tumor tissue plus more than two years' survival data. All glioblastoma patients lacked an isocitrate dehydrogenase mutation. Note on this clone: Its antigen is as yet unknown.

The data were produced by immunoSEQ multiplex PCR, yet TCRdb's version contains in-frame clones alone and is incomplete. This table has about 73,000 clones, around 79% appearing once. CDR1 and CDR2 from the germline V gene are SGHDT and YYEEEE. The CDR3 is 14 amino acids. Trimming at V came to 4 bases and at J to 5 bases, leaving 4 bases not matched to a gene. Here the sequenced sample was blood, taken before dendritic cell vaccination. The rearrangement joins TRBV5-6 to TRBJ2-3; 10 positions agree with TRBD1. This TCR was recovered from a human donor with glioblastoma. The CDR3 here is CASSPGQGRDTQYF. DNA of the CDR3: TGTGCCAGCAGCCCGGGACAGGGGAGAGATACGCAGTATTTT.